Below, one T cell receptor (beta chain) is given with its context. This entry is derived from a study of cytomegalovirus exposure and HLA in healthy donors. Primers for the PCR totalled 60 Vbeta and 13 Jbeta. This table comes from immunoSEQ multiplex PCR, and its TCRdb copy is limited to in-frame clones, with some not included. The sample has over 100,000 clones, more than 75% seen once. The sequenced material came from PBMCs. The clonotype originates from a woman in her 40s in good health and CMV-seropositive.

The CDR3: CATSRDLGGGQETQYF. CDR3 in DNA: TGTGCCACCAGCAGAGATCTGGGGGGTGGGCAAGAGACCCAGTACTTC. The rearrangement joins TRBV15 to TRBJ2-5; tentatively, D is TRBD2 (6 bases). Germline V lookup: CDR1 LNHNV, CDR2 YYDKDF (reference sequence). V lost 0 bases to trimming and J lost 2 bases, with 13 bases between them. The CDR3 has 16 amino acids.